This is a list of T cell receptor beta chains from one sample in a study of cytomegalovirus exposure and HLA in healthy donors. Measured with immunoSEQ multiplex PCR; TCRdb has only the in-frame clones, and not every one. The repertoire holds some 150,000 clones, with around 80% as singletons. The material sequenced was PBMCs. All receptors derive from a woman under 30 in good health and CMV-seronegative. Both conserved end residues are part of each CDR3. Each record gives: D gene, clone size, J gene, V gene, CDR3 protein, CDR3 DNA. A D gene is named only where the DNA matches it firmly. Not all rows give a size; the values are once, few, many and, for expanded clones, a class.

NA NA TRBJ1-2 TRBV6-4 CASSTREGYGYTF TGTGCCAGCAGTACCAGGGAGGGCTATGGCTACACCTTC
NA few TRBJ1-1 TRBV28 CASSPPGTFSEAFF TGTGCCAGCAGTCCCCCCGGGACATTCTCTGAAGCTTTCTTT
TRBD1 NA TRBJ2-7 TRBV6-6 CASSYSSGTGGHEQYF TGTGCCAGCAGCTACTCGTCTGGGACAGGGGGTCACGAGCAGTACTTC
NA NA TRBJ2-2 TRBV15 CATSRELLGELFF TGTGCCACCAGCAGAGAGTTATTAGGGGAGCTGTTTTTT
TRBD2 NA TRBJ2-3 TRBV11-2 CASSSWTSGSIDTQYF TGTGCCAGCAGCTCGTGGACTAGCGGGAGTATAGATACGCAGTATTTT
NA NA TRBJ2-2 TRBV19 CASSILSGQSTGELFF TGTGCCAGTAGTATCCTCTCCGGACAGTCAACCGGGGAGCTGTTTTTT
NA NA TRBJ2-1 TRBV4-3 CASRRELAGYNEQFF TGCGCCAGCAGAAGGGAGCTGGCGGGGTACAATGAGCAGTTCTTC
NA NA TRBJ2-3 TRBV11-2 CASSLENGSPPTDTQYF TGTGCCAGCAGCTTAGAGAACGGGAGTCCCCCCACAGATACGCAGTATTTT
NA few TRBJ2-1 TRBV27 CASSTGSSYNEQFF TGTGCCAGCAGCACAGGGAGCTCTTACAATGAGCAGTTCTTC
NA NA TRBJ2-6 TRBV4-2 CASSQKGVGGGNSGANVLTF TGTGCCAGCAGCCAAAAGGGAGTGGGTGGGGGCAACTCTGGGGCCAACGTCCTGACTTTC
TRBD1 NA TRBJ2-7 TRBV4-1 CASSQDPGQGADEQYF TGCGCCAGCAGCCAAGATCCGGGACAGGGGGCCGACGAGCAGTACTTC
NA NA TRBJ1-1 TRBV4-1 CASSQGRGQGMGMNTEAFF TGCGCCAGCAGCCAAGGTCGAGGTCAGGGGATGGGGATGAACACTGAAGCTTTCTTT
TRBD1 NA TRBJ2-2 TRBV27 CASSLWTGSNTGELFF TGTGCCAGCAGTTTATGGACAGGGTCGAACACCGGGGAGCTGTTTTTT
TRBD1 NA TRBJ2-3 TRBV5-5 CASSHGDSRDTDTQYF TGTGCCAGCAGCCACGGGGACAGCCGAGACACAGATACGCAGTATTTT